The 11 T cell receptor beta chains in this list originate from one sample, sequenced in a study of STAT5B mutations in CD4+ large granular lymphocyte leukemia. Profiling relied on immunoSEQ multiplex PCR, and the TCRdb table lists in-frame clones only, not all of them. The sample has about 32,000 clones; approximately 70% are singletons. Sequences were obtained from CD4+ T cells from blood buffy coats. The receptors were gathered from a human donor in good health.

The genes are TRBV5-1 and TRBJ2-2, with 8 bases matching TRBD1. This CDR3 is built from 15 residues. Per germline, CDR1 SGHRS and CDR2 YFSETQ. V trimming: 0 bases; J trimming: 6 bases; junction bases outside the gene matches: 4. The CDR3 nucleotides are TGCGCCAGCAGCTTGGCCCTGGACAGGGCCGGGGAGCTGTTTTTT. Its translation: CASSLALDRAGELFF.

The table lists this clone with a few counts. The chain carries TRBV11-2 and TRBJ1-1; a weak D match, TRBD1 (5 bases). Germline CDR1 reads SGHAT; CDR2 reads FQNNGV. Trimming stripped 11 bases from V and 0 bases from J, with 13 bases between. The CDR3 runs to 13 residues. The CDR3 sequence: CAGAGLLNTEAFF. The CDR3 DNA sequence: TGTGCCGGGGCGGGCTTATTGAACACTGAAGCTTTCTTT.

The V gene is TRBV19, the J gene TRBJ1-1; TRBD1 matches at 8 bases. V lost 4 bases, J lost 4 bases, and 8 bases stayed unmatched. The CDR3 runs 15 residues. Germline V gene lookup returns CDR1 LNHDA and CDR2 SQIVND (reference sequence). CDR3 DNA sequence: TGTGCCAGTAGTACTCAGGGGGCGATAGGCACTGAAGCTTTCTTT. As protein: CASSTQGAIGTEAFF.

This clone was detected only a few times. V usage is TRBV18 and J usage is TRBJ1-6; 11 bases line up with TRBD1. The germline gives CDR1 KGHSH, CDR2 LQKENI. The V gene end was trimmed by 2 bases and the J gene end by 7 bases; junction bases not matched to a gene: 4. The CDR3 has 16 residues. Here the CDR3 DNA reads TGTGCCAGCTCACCAGGTGGGACAGGGGGGAATTCACCCCTCCACTTT. Protein sequence: CASSPGGTGGNSPLHF.

This clone was observed a handful of times. The chain combines TRBV5-1 with TRBJ1-2, with 8 positions matching TRBD1. This CDR3 region has 16 residues. With V trimmed by 2 bases and J by 8 bases, 14 bases remained unmatched. Germline loops: CDR1 SGHRS, CDR2 YFSETQ. The CDR3 protein is CASSLHDRGGSEGYTF. The DNA for the CDR3 is TGCGCCAGCAGCTTACACGACAGGGGAGGATCGGAAGGCTACACCTTC.

The rearrangement links TRBV30 to TRBJ2-5; TRBD2 aligns across 8 bases. Trimming took 2 bases from V and 9 from J; bases not matched to a gene: 2. Per germline, CDR1 GTSNPN and CDR2 SVGIG (reference sequence). The CDR3 has 11 residues. CDR3 sequence: CAWSPGGAQYF. Written as DNA, the CDR3 is TGTGCCTGGAGTCCGGGGGGGGCCCAGTACTTC.

The chain couples TRBV4-3 to TRBJ1-1, with 8 bases lining up with TRBD1. Germline CDR1 reads LGHNA; CDR2 reads YSLEER. The CDR3 is 17 amino acids. V shed 0 bases, J shed 1 base, and the junction held 7 bases outside the gene matches. The CDR3 loop is CASSQDGPGGRNTEAFF. The CDR3 DNA follows: TGCGCCAGCAGCCAAGATGGTCCAGGGGGCAGGAACACTGAAGCTTTCTTT.

The J gene is TRBJ2-3, the V gene TRBV7-2; no reliable D call. The CDR3 totals 11 residues. Germline V gene data show CDR1 as SGHTA and CDR2 as FQGNSA. Trimming stripped 5 bases from V and 11 bases from J, with 11 bases between. The DNA of the CDR3 is TGTGCCAGCAGCCCCGCAGTTATGCAGTATTTT. It codes for CASSPAVMQYF.

The rearrangement links TRBV2 to TRBJ1-3; 7 positions agree with TRBD1. V trimming: 6 bases; J trimming: 4 bases; junction bases outside the gene matches: 9. This CDR3 has 15 residues. Germline CDR1 reads SNHLY; CDR2 reads FYNNEI. CDR3 sequence: CASRKQGSSGNTIYF. As DNA, the CDR3 is TGTGCCAGCAGGAAACAGGGGAGCAGCGGAAACACCATATATTTT.

The V and J genes are TRBV10-3 and TRBJ1-2; D may be TRBD1 (5 bases). V dropped 10 bases and J dropped 8 bases, with 11 bases sitting between them. The CDR3 spans 10 residues. CDR1 ENHRY and CDR2 SYGVKD come from the germline V gene. CDR3 DNA: TGTGCCAAAAAACGGGGGGGCTACACCTTC. Its translation: CAKKRGGYTF.

The chain couples TRBV29-1 to TRBJ2-1; 12 bases map to TRBD2. The CDR3 sequence is 14 residues long. The V segment lost 3 bases and the J segment 6 bases; nucleotides outside the gene matches: 3. Germline assignment: CDR1 SQVTM and CDR2 ANQGSEA. The CDR3 protein is CSVDPSGGGNEQFF. The CDR3 bases are TGCAGCGTTGATCCTAGCGGGGGGGGCAATGAGCAGTTCTTC.